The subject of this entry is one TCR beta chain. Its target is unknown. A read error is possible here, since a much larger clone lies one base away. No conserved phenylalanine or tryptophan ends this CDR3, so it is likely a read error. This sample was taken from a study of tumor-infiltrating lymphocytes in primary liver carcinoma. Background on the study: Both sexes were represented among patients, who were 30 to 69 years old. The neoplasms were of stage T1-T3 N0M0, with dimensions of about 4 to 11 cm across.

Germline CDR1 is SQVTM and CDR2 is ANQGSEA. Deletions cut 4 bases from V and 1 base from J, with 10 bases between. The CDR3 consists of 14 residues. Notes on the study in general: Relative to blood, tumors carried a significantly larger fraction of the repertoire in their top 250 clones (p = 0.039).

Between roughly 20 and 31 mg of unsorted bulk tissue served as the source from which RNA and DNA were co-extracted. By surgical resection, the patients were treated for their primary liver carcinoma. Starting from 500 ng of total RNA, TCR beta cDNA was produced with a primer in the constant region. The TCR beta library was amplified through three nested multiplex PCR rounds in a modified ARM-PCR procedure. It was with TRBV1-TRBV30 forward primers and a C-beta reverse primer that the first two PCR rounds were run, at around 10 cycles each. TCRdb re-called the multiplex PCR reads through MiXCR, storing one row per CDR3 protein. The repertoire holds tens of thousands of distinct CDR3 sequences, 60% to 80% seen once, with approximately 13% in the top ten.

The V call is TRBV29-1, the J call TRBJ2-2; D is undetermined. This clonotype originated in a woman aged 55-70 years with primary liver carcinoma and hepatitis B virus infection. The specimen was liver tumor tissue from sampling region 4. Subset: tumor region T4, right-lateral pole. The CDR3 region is CSVVASLNTGELFL. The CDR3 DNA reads TGCAGCGTTGTTGCCAGCCTGAACACCGGGGAGCTGTTTCTT.